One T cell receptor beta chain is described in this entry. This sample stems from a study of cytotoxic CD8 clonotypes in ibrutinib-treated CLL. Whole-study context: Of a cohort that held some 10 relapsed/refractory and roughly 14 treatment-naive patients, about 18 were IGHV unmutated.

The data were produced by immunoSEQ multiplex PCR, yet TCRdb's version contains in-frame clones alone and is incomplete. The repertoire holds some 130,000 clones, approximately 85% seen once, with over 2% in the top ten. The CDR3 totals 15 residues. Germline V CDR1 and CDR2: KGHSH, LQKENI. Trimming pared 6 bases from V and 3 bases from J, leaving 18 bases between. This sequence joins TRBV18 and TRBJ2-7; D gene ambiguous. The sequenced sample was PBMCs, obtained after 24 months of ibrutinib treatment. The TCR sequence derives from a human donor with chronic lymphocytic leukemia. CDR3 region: CASSPTVGPYYEQYF. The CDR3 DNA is TGTGCCAGCTCCCCTACGGTAGGCCCATACTACGAGCAGTACTTC.